This T cell receptor beta chain is from a study of CD8+ T cells in alopecia areata. The treatment: oral pan-JAK inhibitor, 5-10 mg twice daily. The investigators collected lesional scalp punch biopsies and peripheral blood from alopecia areata patients. Overall study findings and caveats: A single nonresponder leaves the baseline CD8+ expansion link to response uncertain.

Extraction of RNA preceded its reverse transcription into cDNA, which served as the sequencing template. Using immunoSEQ multiplex PCR, the repertoire was profiled, and TCRdb retains in-frame clones only, with some absent. Found here are 200,000 or so clones, more than 45% of them singletons; the top ten hold about 5.5%. Concerning this clone itself: Antigen specificity is unknown.

The germline V gene encodes CDR1 SGHRS and CDR2 YFSETQ. The CDR3 is 12 residues long. Trimming took 3 bases from V and 3 from J, leaving 6 bases between them. The V and J genes are TRBV5-1 and TRBJ2-5; D not resolved. The sample consisted of CD4+ T cells sorted from blood, taken at week 24, from a patient treated with tofacitinib. The sequence was obtained from a human donor with alopecia areata. CDR3 sequence reads: CASSWSEETQYF. CDR3 DNA: TGCGCCAGCAGCTGGTCTGAAGAGACCCAGTACTTC. The full variable domain, its missing parts supplied by reference TRBV5-1 and TRBJ2-5, is KAGVTQTPRYLIKTRGQQVTLSCSPISGHRSVSWYQQTPGQGLQFLFEYFSETQRNKGNFPGRFSGRQFSNSRSEMNVSTLELGDSALYLCASSWSEETQYFGPGTRLLVL.